A selection of T cell receptor beta chains follows, all from one sample in a study of blood T cells in healthy people across ages. TCRdb recomputed calls from the 5' RACE reads with MiXCR, one row per CDR3 protein. The data hold about 640,000 distinct CDR3 sequences, with approximately 30% observed a single time. Sequenced material: blood. All receptors come from a woman at least 80 years old in good health. Both conserved end residues are part of each CDR3. Fields, in order: V gene, D gene, clone size, J gene, CDR3 DNA, CDR3 protein. The D gene is left open where the match is weak. Some rows have no size entry. The others give once, few or many, or a class for an expanded clone.

V gene: TRBV7-2
D gene: .
clone size: .
J gene: TRBJ1-1
CDR3 DNA: TGTGCCAGCAGCTCCTTAATGGCGACTGAAGCTTTCTTT
CDR3 protein: CASSSLMATEAFF

V gene: TRBV11-2
D gene: TRBD2
clone size: .
J gene: TRBJ2-3
CDR3 DNA: TGTGCTAGCAGCTTCGGAGCGGGGGGCACAGATACGCAGTATTTT
CDR3 protein: CASSFGAGGTDTQYF

V gene: TRBV5-1
D gene: TRBD2
clone size: many
J gene: TRBJ2-3
CDR3 DNA: TGCGCCAGCAGAGGGGACTACCCCCCGCCAGATACGCAGTATTTT
CDR3 protein: CASRGDYPPPDTQYF

V gene: TRBV28
D gene: .
clone size: once
J gene: TRBJ2-7
CDR3 DNA: TGTGCCTCCCAGTTAGGGGGGGGTTTCTTCGCGAACGAGCAGTACTTC
CDR3 protein: CASQLGGGFFANEQYF

V gene: TRBV5-1
D gene: .
clone size: .
J gene: TRBJ1-3
CDR3 DNA: TGCGCCAGCAGCTTGGACCGTCGCTCTGGAAACACCATATATTTT
CDR3 protein: CASSLDRRSGNTIYF

V gene: TRBV10-3
D gene: TRBD1
clone size: many
J gene: TRBJ2-7
CDR3 DNA: TGTGCCATCAGTGAGTCAGGACAGGGAAAGTACGAGCAGTACTTC
CDR3 protein: CAISESGQGKYEQYF

V gene: TRBV2
D gene: .
clone size: .
J gene: TRBJ1-2
CDR3 DNA: TGTGCCAGCAGTCAGACCGGCGATGGCTACACCTTC
CDR3 protein: CASSQTGDGYTF

V gene: TRBV30
D gene: TRBD1
clone size: .
J gene: TRBJ2-5
CDR3 DNA: TGTGCCTGGAGATGGACAGGGGCCCAAGAGACCCAGTACTTC
CDR3 protein: CAWRWTGAQETQYF

V gene: TRBV5-1
D gene: .
clone size: many
J gene: TRBJ1-6
CDR3 DNA: TGCGCCAGCAGCTTGGAAGTGTCCGATCCTAATTCACCCCTCCACTTT
CDR3 protein: CASSLEVSDPNSPLHF

V gene: TRBV6-5
D gene: .
clone size: .
J gene: TRBJ1-1
CDR3 DNA: TGTGCCAGCAGTTACCGAAGCCTAGGGATGAACACTGAAGCTTTCTTT
CDR3 protein: CASSYRSLGMNTEAFF

V gene: TRBV6-1
D gene: .
clone size: many
J gene: TRBJ1-1
CDR3 DNA: TGTGCCAGCAGCGGTCGGACCCAAGGCGCTGAAGCTTTCTTT
CDR3 protein: CASSGRTQGAEAFF

V gene: TRBV5-5
D gene: .
clone size: .
J gene: TRBJ2-7
CDR3 DNA: TGTGCCAGCAGCTTGGTGGGGCGGGACGAGCAGTACTTC
CDR3 protein: CASSLVGRDEQYF

V gene: TRBV20-1
D gene: .
clone size: .
J gene: TRBJ2-3
CDR3 DNA: TGCAGTGCCCCACGGGGTACGCAGTATTTT
CDR3 protein: CSAPRGTQYF

V gene: TRBV4-2
D gene: .
clone size: many
J gene: TRBJ2-1
CDR3 DNA: TGTGCCAGCAGCCAAGACGCAGGGGAGCAGTTCTTC
CDR3 protein: CASSQDAGEQFF

V gene: TRBV27
D gene: TRBD2
clone size: many
J gene: TRBJ2-1
CDR3 DNA: TGTGCCAGCAGTTTATCGAGCGGGGGAGGTGGAGAGCAGTTCTTC
CDR3 protein: CASSLSSGGGGEQFF

V gene: TRBV7-2
D gene: .
clone size: .
J gene: TRBJ1-3
CDR3 DNA: TGTGCCAGCAGCTTAGCCACAGGACTCGGAAACACCATATATTTT
CDR3 protein: CASSLATGLGNTIYF

V gene: TRBV12-3/TRBV12-4
D gene: .
clone size: many
J gene: TRBJ2-7
CDR3 DNA: TGTGCCAGCAGTTTAGAACTAGTGAACGAGCAGTACTTC
CDR3 protein: CASSLELVNEQYF

V gene: TRBV4-2
D gene: TRBD2
clone size: many
J gene: TRBJ2-3
CDR3 DNA: TGTGCCAGCAGCCCCAGGGCTAGCGGGGGTCTGGGGGATACGCAGTATTTT
CDR3 protein: CASSPRASGGLGDTQYF

V gene: TRBV20-1
D gene: .
clone size: many
J gene: TRBJ1-5
CDR3 DNA: TGCAGTGCCAAGACCGGGGAGGGCAATCAGCCCCAGCATTTT
CDR3 protein: CSAKTGEGNQPQHF

V gene: TRBV27
D gene: .
clone size: .
J gene: TRBJ2-3
CDR3 DNA: TGTGCCAGCAGTCCGGACTTAACTTCTAGCACAGATACGCAGTATTTT
CDR3 protein: CASSPDLTSSTDTQYF

V gene: TRBV11-2
D gene: .
clone size: many
J gene: TRBJ2-1
CDR3 DNA: TGTGCCAGCGGGCCCCCTAGAGGCAATGAGCAGTTCTTC
CDR3 protein: CASGPPRGNEQFF

V gene: TRBV14
D gene: .
clone size: many
J gene: TRBJ1-2
CDR3 DNA: TGTGCCAGCAGCCAAAACAGCCTCTATGGCTACACCTTC
CDR3 protein: CASSQNSLYGYTF

V gene: TRBV5-4
D gene: TRBD1
clone size: few
J gene: TRBJ1-1
CDR3 DNA: TGTGCCAGCAGCTTGGCGCCGGGACAGGGCATGAACACTGAAGCTTTCTTT
CDR3 protein: CASSLAPGQGMNTEAFF

V gene: TRBV15
D gene: .
clone size: .
J gene: TRBJ1-4
CDR3 DNA: TGTGCCACCAGCCCCCGGGCTAGTGAAAAACTGTTTTTT
CDR3 protein: CATSPRASEKLFF

V gene: TRBV20-1
D gene: .
clone size: .
J gene: TRBJ1-1
CDR3 DNA: TGCAGTGCTAGAGCTTACGGGGTGAACACTGAAGCTTTCTTT
CDR3 protein: CSARAYGVNTEAFF

V gene: TRBV3-1
D gene: TRBD1
clone size: many
J gene: TRBJ2-5
CDR3 DNA: TGTGCCAGCAGCCACACAACAACAGGGGACGAGACCCAGTACTTC
CDR3 protein: CASSHTTTGDETQYF

V gene: TRBV13
D gene: TRBD1
clone size: many
J gene: TRBJ2-7
CDR3 DNA: TGTGCCAGCAGCATCACCGGGACAGGGGGTTACGAGCAGTACTTC
CDR3 protein: CASSITGTGGYEQYF

V gene: TRBV6-5
D gene: TRBD2
clone size: .
J gene: TRBJ2-6
CDR3 DNA: TGTGCCAGCAGTTACGTCGGGGGAGGGACCTCTGGGGCCAACGTCCTGACTTTC
CDR3 protein: CASSYVGGGTSGANVLTF

V gene: TRBV10-3
D gene: TRBD1
clone size: few
J gene: TRBJ1-2
CDR3 DNA: TGTGCCATCAGTGAGGGACAGGGGAGTTATGGCTACACCTTC
CDR3 protein: CAISEGQGSYGYTF

V gene: TRBV3-1
D gene: .
clone size: .
J gene: TRBJ1-2
CDR3 DNA: TGTGCCAGCAGCCAAGGATGTTGGGTAAACTATGGCTACACCTTC
CDR3 protein: CASSQGCWVNYGYTF

V gene: TRBV28
D gene: .
clone size: .
J gene: TRBJ1-1
CDR3 DNA: TGTGCCAGCAGCTCACGTTTGGATGAAGCTTTCTTT
CDR3 protein: CASSSRLDEAFF